The 18 T cell receptor beta chains below were found in one sample sequenced in a study of shared clonotypes between healthy human individuals. Only in-frame clones appear in the TCRdb table, and some are missing; sequencing was by immunoSEQ multiplex PCR. The sample contains some 510,000 clones, 79% of which appear only once. The source material was PBMCs. The receptors were sampled from a woman between 40 and 50 years old in good health. Some clones in this sample may be carry-over from other donors' samples.

The chain recombines TRBV9 with TRBJ1-1; maybe TRBD1 (5 bases). Germline assignment: CDR1 SGDLS and CDR2 YYNGEE. The CDR3 is made up of 14 amino acids. Deletions cut 4 bases from V and 4 bases from J, with 14 bases between. CDR3 in amino acids: CASSLRDSVTEAFF. In DNA form, the CDR3 reads TGTGCCAGCAGCTTGCGGGACTCAGTCACTGAAGCTTTCTTT.

The DNA of the CDR3 is TGTGCCAGCAGTTTATGGACTAGCGCCTCCTACGAGCAGTACTTC. It is translated as CASSLWTSASYEQYF. The chain carries TRBV28 and TRBJ2-7; 8 nucleotides agree with TRBD2. Germline V gives CDR1 MDHEN, CDR2 SYDVKM. The trim removed 0 bases at V and 0 bases at J, leaving 1 base unmatched. The CDR3 is 15 amino acids.

This clone was counted a few times. The chain links TRBV4-2 to TRBJ2-5, with unresolved D. Germline assignment: CDR1 LGHNA and CDR2 YNFKEQ. Trimming left V 1 base short and J 4 bases short, with 7 bases between. The CDR3 contains 13 residues. The CDR3 DNA follows: TGTGCCAGCAGCCAAGGACTCTCAGAGACCCAGTACTTC. Translation: CASSQGLSETQYF.

This chain links TRBV18 with TRBJ1-3; 7 bases fit TRBD1. The germline CDR1 and CDR2 sequences are KGHSH and LQKENI. Trimming removed 2 bases from V and 2 bases from J; junction bases left unmatched: 6. This CDR3 comprises 16 residues. CDR3 loop: CASSPTPTGTGNTIYF. DNA for the CDR3: TGTGCCAGCTCACCAACTCCGACAGGGACTGGAAACACCATATATTTT.

This clone was counted between two and nine times. V usage is TRBV9 and J usage is TRBJ1-1; D is undetermined. CDR1 and CDR2 (germline): SGDLS, YYNGEE. V was clipped by 7 bases and J by 5 bases, with 12 bases between them. The CDR3 is 12 residues long. CDR3 sequence: CASRGRGTEAFF. CDR3 sequence (DNA): TGTGCCAGCCGCGGGCGCGGGACTGAAGCTTTCTTT.

The chain employs TRBV30 and TRBJ2-5, with a possible D match to TRBD1 (6 bases). The end of the DNA aligns better with TRBJ2-7, so the J call may be wrong. This CDR3 region has 18 residues. Germline values: CDR1 GTSNPN, CDR2 SVGIG (reference sequence). Here the CDR3 DNA reads TGTGCCTGGAGTCCAGGGGTGGCAGTAACGACGCCTTCCTACGAGCAGTACTTC. Protein product: CAWSPGVAVTTPSYEQYF.

V usage is TRBV28 and J usage is TRBJ2-3, with D possibly matching TRBD2 (5 bases). The V and J ends lost 3 bases and 5 bases respectively, with 9 bases between them. The V gene's germline CDR1 is MDHEN and CDR2 SYDVKM. This CDR3 comprises 13 residues. CDR3 bases: TGTGCCAGCAGTTTGACCCGGGGAGATACGCAGTATTTT. It translates to CASSLTRGDTQYF.

The chain carries TRBV2 and TRBJ2-7, with D maybe TRBD2 (6 bases). Germline lookup yields CDR1 SNHLY and CDR2 FYNNEI. The CDR3 contains 13 residues. V lost 3 bases and J lost 3, with 9 bases in between. The CDR3 nucleotides read TGTGCCAGCAGTGATGTTAGCGGCTACGAGCAGTACTTC. Its translation: CASSDVSGYEQYF.

The CDR3 DNA reads TGTGCCAGCAGCTTAGTAAGAACGAACACTGAAGCTTTCTTT. It yields the protein CASSLVRTNTEAFF. V usage is TRBV11-2 and J usage is TRBJ1-1; D is unclear. Germline-derived CDR1 and CDR2 are SGHAT and FQNNGV. Trimming stripped 1 base from V and 1 base from J, with 7 bases between. The CDR3 is made up of 14 amino acids.

The chain has TRBV27 and TRBJ1-5; D call uncertain. Germline loops: CDR1 MNHEY, CDR2 SMNVEV (reference sequence). The germline V and J ends were trimmed by 5 bases and 3 bases, with 8 bases remaining between them. This CDR3 region has 13 residues. CDR3 protein: CASSMGFNQPQHF. The CDR3 DNA reads TGTGCCAGCAGTATGGGGTTCAATCAGCCCCAGCATTTT.

The chain carries TRBV19 and TRBJ1-4; D gene ambiguous. The germline V and J ends were trimmed by 7 bases and 3 bases, with 15 bases remaining between them. CDR1 is LNHDA and CDR2 is SQIVND in the germline V gene (reference sequence). The CDR3 has 15 residues. This CDR3 reads CASNKRLGSNEKLFF. In DNA, the CDR3 is TGTGCCAGTAACAAACGACTCGGCTCTAATGAAAAACTGTTTTTT.

With regard to this clone: Relative to the germline gene, one junction end is altered; a read error may explain this. The chain joins TRBV7-7 to TRBJ2-1; D gene unclear. There are 15 residues in the CDR3. In germline, CDR1 is SSHAT, CDR2 FNYEAQ (reference sequence). Written as DNA, the CDR3 is TGTGCTAGCAGCTTAGGAGTAGCTCGGGTGAATGAGCAGTTCTTC. Translated: CASSLGVARVNEQFF.

The V and J genes are TRBV28 and TRBJ1-4; 10 bases map to TRBD1. This CDR3 is 16 amino acids long. Trimming took 6 bases from V and 7 from J; bases not matched to a gene: 11. CDR1 is MDHEN and CDR2 is SYDVKM in the germline V gene. CDR3: CASRLPGQGPGEKLFF. CDR3 nucleotide sequence: TGTGCCAGCAGGCTCCCGGGACAGGGGCCGGGTGAAAAACTGTTTTTT.

This clone has only a few counts. This chain joins TRBV6-1 and TRBJ2-1, with 11 positions matching TRBD2. The CDR3 has 14 amino acids. The germline gives CDR1 MNHNS, CDR2 SASEGT. V lost 4 bases and J lost 8; bases outside the gene matches: 4. CDR3 region: CASSVAGGVDEQFF. For the CDR3, the DNA is TGTGCCAGCAGTGTAGCGGGAGGGGTTGATGAGCAGTTCTTC.

This chain joins TRBV7-9 and TRBJ1-4, with TRBD1 matching 8 bases. Germline V lookup: CDR1 SEHNR, CDR2 FQNEAQ (reference sequence). This CDR3 comprises 13 residues. The J segment lost 11 bases and the V segment lost 5 bases, leaving 7 bases of the junction unmatched. This chain's CDR3 is CASSLQGAEKLFF. CDR3 nucleotide sequence: TGTGCCAGCAGCCTCCAGGGGGCTGAGAAACTGTTTTTT.

This clone was counted between two and nine times. V is TRBV4-2 and J is TRBJ1-2, with 11 positions matching TRBD1. V lost 2 bases to trimming and J lost 5 bases; unmatched junction nucleotides: 7. Germline V gives CDR1 LGHNA, CDR2 YNFKEQ. The CDR3 runs 16 residues. The CDR3 nucleotides read TGTGCCAGCAGCCAACCATCGGACAGGGGGCTATATGGCTACACCTTC. Its translation is CASSQPSDRGLYGYTF.

This clone was found once. CDR3 loop: CASSFRGVFEQYF. The DNA for the CDR3 is TGTGCCAGCAGTTTTCGTGGGGTCTTCGAGCAGTACTTC. The chain carries TRBV28 and TRBJ2-7; the D is unclear. V was trimmed by 3 bases and J by 6 bases, leaving 12 bases between them. Germline CDR1 reads MDHEN; CDR2 reads SYDVKM. The CDR3 length is 13 residues.

In DNA, the CDR3 is TGCGCCAGCAGCTTGGGGGTGAGGTCCGGGGAGCTGTTTTTT. Its protein is CASSLGVRSGELFF. The chain carries TRBV5-1 and TRBJ2-2; D is ambiguous. Germline loops: CDR1 SGHRS, CDR2 YFSETQ. This CDR3 is 14 amino acids long. V was clipped by 0 bases and J by 6 bases, with 9 bases between them.